This TCR beta chain was sequenced in a study of early T cells in non-severe SARS-CoV-2 infection. Study conclusions and caveats: Matching results from VDJdb favored anti-spike CD8 responses, leaving private and CD4 specificities undetected.

The germline V gene has CDR1 SEHNR and CDR2 FQNEAQ (reference sequence). This CDR3 has 11 amino acids. Between the trimmed V and J ends, which lost 9 bases and 9 bases, there was a span of 12 bases. This clonotype has a handful of counts. Its antigen is unidentified. Molecules of cDNA were individually given unique molecular identifiers that were attached to them. TCRdb independently ran MiXCR on the 5' RACE reads; one entry per CDR3 protein. The sample has nearly 50,000 distinct CDR3 sequences, more than 5.5% seen once. The chain recombines TRBV7-9 with TRBJ2-1; tentative D call: TRBD1 (6 bases). The sample consisted of whole blood, taken at baseline. The sequence came from an adult who was a healthcare worker with PCR-confirmed SARS-CoV-2 infection or an uninfected control (not recorded which). CDR3 residues: CASLEGGEQFF. The CDR3 DNA reads TGTGCCAGTCTCGAAGGGGGTGAGCAGTTCTTC.